Listed below are T cell receptor beta chains from one sample, sequenced in a study of blood T cell repertoires in COVID-19. TCRdb's table, derived via immunoSEQ multiplex PCR, lists solely in-frame clones and lacks some. The table has nearly 60,000 clones, more than 75% seen once. The sample taken for sequencing was peripheral blood. Receptors were obtained from a man in his forties with active COVID-19. Each CDR3 is given with its conserved first and last residue. The D gene is left open where the match is weak. A clone size is listed for some rows: how often the clone was seen (once, few, many), or a class if it is expanded.

clone size	V gene	J gene	D gene	CDR3 DNA	CDR3 protein
NA	TRBV7-3	TRBJ2-5	NA	TGTGCCAGCAGCTTACAGGGGAGAGAGGGGGAGACCCAGTACTTC	CASSLQGREGETQYF
NA	TRBV3-1/TRBV3-2	TRBJ2-5	NA	TGTGCCAGCACCCGGAGTACAGAGACCCAGTACTTC	CASTRSTETQYF
NA	TRBV6-5	TRBJ1-5	NA	TGTGCCAGCAGTTACAAACGGGGATCTCAGCCCCAGCATTTT	CASSYKRGSQPQHF
NA	TRBV3-1/TRBV3-2	TRBJ2-5	NA	TGTGCCAGCAGCCAAGGGGACTGGCAACAAGAGACCCAGTACTTC	CASSQGDWQQETQYF
NA	TRBV7-2	TRBJ2-5	NA	TGTGCCAGCAGCCGAGCTAGCGAGACCCAGTACTTC	CASSRASETQYF
NA	TRBV30	TRBJ1-3	NA	TGTGCCTGGGGTACAGGGTCGTCTGGAAACACCATATATTTT	CAWGTGSSGNTIYF
NA	TRBV5-5	TRBJ1-2	NA	TGTGCCAGCAGCCGCCTCGGGGGAGAAGGCTACACCTTC	CASSRLGGEGYTF
NA	TRBV28	TRBJ2-7	NA	TGTGCCAGCAGTTGGGGGGGCCCGGGGTACGAGCAGTACTTC	CASSWGGPGYEQYF
NA	TRBV7-2	TRBJ1-6	NA	TGTGCCAGCAGCCGGTTCTTAGCCCCAGCCGATTCACCCCTCCACTTT	CASSRFLAPADSPLHF
few	TRBV7-2	TRBJ2-7	NA	TGTGCCAGCAGCTTCATTACCGGGAGAAACTACGAGCAGTACTTC	CASSFITGRNYEQYF
NA	TRBV9	TRBJ1-3	NA	TGTGCCAGCAGCGGTCGACCTTGGAGGGACGCTGGAAACACCATATATTTT	CASSGRPWRDAGNTIYF
NA	TRBV15	TRBJ2-3	NA	TGTGCCACCAGCAGAGAAGGCGGGGGCACAGATACGCAGTATTTT	CATSREGGGTDTQYF
NA	TRBV7-2	TRBJ2-1	TRBD2	TGTGCCAGCAGCTTAGTATCGGGAGGCAATGAGCAGTTCTTC	CASSLVSGGNEQFF
once	TRBV5-1	TRBJ2-5	TRBD2	TGCGCCAGCAGCTTGGGCCTAGCGGGAGTCACCCAGTACTTC	CASSLGLAGVTQYF
few	TRBV15	TRBJ2-5	NA	TGTGCCACCAGCAAAGGGGGAAACGAAGAGACCCAGTACTTC	CATSKGGNEETQYF
NA	TRBV28	TRBJ1-1	NA	TGTGCCAGCAGTTTGGGCAGGGGCACGATTGAAGCTTTCTTT	CASSLGRGTIEAFF
NA	TRBV7-8	TRBJ2-3	TRBD2	TGTGCCAGTGGAGGGACTAGCGGGAATCAAGATACGCAGTATTTT	CASGGTSGNQDTQYF
NA	TRBV18	TRBJ2-1	TRBD2	TGTGCCAGCTCACCACTCGCGGGGGGTGTGTACAATGAGCAGTTCTTC	CASSPLAGGVYNEQFF
NA	TRBV21-1	TRBJ2-3	NA	TGTGCCAGCAGCAAGGGGCGGGAGCAGGCAGATACGCAGTATTTT	CASSKGREQADTQYF
NA	TRBV10-1	TRBJ2-3	TRBD2	TGCGCCAGCAGTGAAGTCGCGGGTAGCGGGAGGGGAGATACGCAGTATTTT	CASSEVAGSGRGDTQYF
NA	TRBV19	TRBJ1-1	TRBD1	TGTGCCAGTAGTACACGGACAGGGGCCGCCGGATCGGCTTTCTTT	CASSTRTGAAGSAFF
NA	TRBV11-3	TRBJ1-1	TRBD1	TGTGCCAGCAACCCCCACAGGGGGCTGAACACTGAAGCTTTCTTT	CASNPHRGLNTEAFF
NA	TRBV28	TRBJ1-5	NA	TGTGCCAGCAGTTTATATTGGCAGGGAAGCAATCAGCCCCAGCATTTT	CASSLYWQGSNQPQHF
NA	TRBV7-3	TRBJ2-1	NA	TGTGCCAGCAGCTTAACGGGGGCCTCAGGGGAGCAGTTCTTC	CASSLTGASGEQFF
NA	TRBV2	TRBJ1-4	NA	TGTGCCAGCGCGATTGAAAAACTGTTTTTT	CASAIEKLFF
few	TRBV19	TRBJ1-6	TRBD1	TGTGCCACCCAGATGTCCGGGACAGGGGGAAATTCACCCCTCCACTTT	CATQMSGTGGNSPLHF
NA	TRBV11-2	TRBJ2-3	TRBD2	TGTGCCAGCAGCCGCCACCCCCGGGTCGGGGGGACAGATACGCAGTATTTT	CASSRHPRVGGTDTQYF
NA	TRBV4-2	TRBJ2-4	TRBD2	TGTGCCAGCAGCCCCAGAAGAACTAGCGGGAGGAACATTCAGTACTTC	CASSPRRTSGRNIQYF
NA	TRBV28	TRBJ2-7	NA	TGTGCCAGCACCCCGCCCGACGGGTACGAGCAGTACTTC	CASTPPDGYEQYF
NA	TRBV5-1	TRBJ2-5	TRBD1	TGCGCCAGCAGCTTGGCCACAGGGGCGAGCCAAGAGACCCAGTACTTC	CASSLATGASQETQYF
NA	TRBV5-1	TRBJ1-1	NA	TGCGCCAGCAGACCGCGGGAGGCAGGAGGGAACACTGAAGCTTTCTTT	CASRPREAGGNTEAFF
NA	TRBV5-4	TRBJ1-6	NA	TGTGCCAGCAGCTTGCAGCGAGATTCACCCCTCCACTTT	CASSLQRDSPLHF
NA	TRBV27	TRBJ2-6	TRBD1	TGTGCCAGCGGCCGGACAGGGGAGGGGTCTGGGGCCAACGTCCTGACTTTC	CASGRTGEGSGANVLTF
NA	TRBV27	TRBJ1-2	TRBD1	TGTGCCAGCAGTTATTCGGGACAGGCGGCATCTGGCTACACCTTC	CASSYSGQAASGYTF
NA	TRBV28	TRBJ1-6	NA	TGTGCCAGCAGCTCCACAGCCGGCGATTCACCCCTCCACTTT	CASSSTAGDSPLHF
few	TRBV27	TRBJ1-1	TRBD1	TGTGCCAGCAGTTGCCTAGGGACAGGGAGGAACACTGAAGCTTTCTTT	CASSCLGTGRNTEAFF
NA	TRBV7-2	TRBJ2-7	TRBD2	TGTGCCAGCAGTTCCCATCCCCTAGCGGGAGTTTCCAACGAGCAGTACTTC	CASSSHPLAGVSNEQYF
NA	TRBV19	TRBJ2-2	TRBD2	TGTGCCAGTAGTTTCCGACTAGCGGACCCTACCGGGGAGCTGTTTTTT	CASSFRLADPTGELFF
NA	TRBV15	TRBJ2-1	TRBD2	TGTGCCACCAGCAGAGATCTAGCGGGGCGGAATGAGCAGTTCTTC	CATSRDLAGRNEQFF
NA	TRBV15	TRBJ2-3	NA	TGTGCCACCAGCAGAGAACTAGGTGTAAGCACAGATACGCAGTATTTT	CATSRELGVSTDTQYF
NA	TRBV5-1	TRBJ1-1	TRBD1	TGCGCCAGCAGCTTGTTTCCAGGGGGGAACACTGAAGCTTTCTTT	CASSLFPGGNTEAFF
few	TRBV5-5	TRBJ1-6	NA	TGTGCCAGCAGCTTATCAGGGACCTATAATTCACCCCTCCACTTT	CASSLSGTYNSPLHF
NA	TRBV10-3	TRBJ1-1	TRBD1	TGTGCCATCAGAGCGACAGGGAGAGAGGCTGAAGCTTTCTTT	CAIRATGREAEAFF
NA	TRBV3-1/TRBV3-2	TRBJ2-2	TRBD2	TGTGCCAGCAGGTCGGGGGGGACCGGGGAGCTGTTTTTT	CASRSGGTGELFF
once	TRBV28	TRBJ1-5	TRBD1	TGTGCCAGCGCCTCCTCTGGGACAGCAAATCAGCCCCAGCATTTT	CASASSGTANQPQHF
NA	TRBV5-1	TRBJ2-5	NA	TGCGCCAGCAGCTTGGCCGCGGTTCTTCAGGAGACCCAGTACTTC	CASSLAAVLQETQYF
NA	TRBV12-5	TRBJ1-1	NA	TGTGCTAGTGGTTTGGTTCAGGGGTCGAACACTGAAGCTTTCTTT	CASGLVQGSNTEAFF
NA	TRBV6-5	TRBJ2-2	TRBD1	TGTGCCAGCGGCCGGGACAGGCACACCGGGGAGCTGTTTTTT	CASGRDRHTGELFF
few	TRBV4-2	TRBJ2-2	TRBD2	TGTGCCAGCAGCCAACATAGCGGGAGGGACACCGGGGAGCTGTTTTTT	CASSQHSGRDTGELFF
NA	TRBV11-2	TRBJ2-5	NA	TGTGCCAGCAGCCATCAGGGGGGAGAGACCCAGTACTTC	CASSHQGGETQYF
NA	TRBV12-5	TRBJ1-1	NA	TGTGCTAGTGGTGCCGACAGCTACACTGAAGCTTTCTTT	CASGADSYTEAFF
NA	TRBV11-2	TRBJ2-7	TRBD1	TGTGCCAGCAGCTTAAAAGGGGACAGAGTTTACGAGCAGTACTTC	CASSLKGDRVYEQYF
NA	TRBV29-1	TRBJ1-2	TRBD1	TGCAGCGTTGATGCCTCAGGGGGAGGACAGCCCTATGGCTACACCTTC	CSVDASGGGQPYGYTF
many	TRBV18	TRBJ2-3	NA	TGTGCCAGCTCCGGGACACGCGATACGCAGTATTTT	CASSGTRDTQYF